The following is a TCR beta chain sequence with its context. These data come from a study of blood T cell repertoires in COVID-19. Whole-study context: The samples span acute and convalescent COVID-19 from the United States, Italy and Spain. The cDNA or gDNA used as material had been derived from T cells, B-cell-depleted T cells, or PBMCs.

Germline trimming cut 4 bases from V and 2 bases from J; bases unmatched to any gene: 8. Germline V lookup: CDR1 LGHDT, CDR2 YNNKEL (reference sequence). The CDR3 covers 17 residues. Methods used by the authors: Reference gene primer amplification gave nucleated cell count estimates. Sequencing used immunoSEQ multiplex PCR; TCRdb keeps in-frame clones, though not all of them. Clonal size and the V and J genes are those of that table, whereas D and trimming came from the DNA. Of 55,000 to 75,000 clones in the sample, roughly 80% were seen once. The sample comprised peripheral blood. The source is a man between 65 and 85 years old who had recovered from COVID-19. The rearrangement links TRBV3-1 (or the pseudogene TRBV3-2) to TRBJ2-5, with 12 bases matching TRBD2. The CDR3 spells CASSRTSGGPFQETQYF. The CDR3, as DNA: TGTGCCAGCAGCCGTACTAGCGGGGGGCCTTTTCAAGAGACCCAGTACTTC.